These T cell receptor beta chains were read from a single sample in a study of T cell responses to AZD1222 COVID-19 vaccine. Using immunoSEQ multiplex PCR, the repertoire was profiled, and TCRdb retains in-frame clones only, with some absent. The sample lists around 140,000 clones; over 85% were seen once. Sequences were derived from peripheral blood, sampled on day 0 of MenACWY control vaccination. The receptors derive from an adult in good health. Both conserved end residues are part of each CDR3. The D gene is left open where the match is weak. A clone size is listed for some rows: how often the clone was seen (once, few, many), or a class if it is expanded.

v_call	d_call	j_call	clone_size	cdr3_nt	cdr3_aa
TRBV30	.	TRBJ2-6	.	TGTGCCTGGAACAGACAGCCCTCTGGGGCCAACGTCCTGACTTTC	CAWNRQPSGANVLTF
TRBV4-3	.	TRBJ2-2	.	TGCGCCAGCAGCCAAGCCGGGACACCAAACACCGGGGAGCTGTTTTTT	CASSQAGTPNTGELFF
TRBV5-1	.	TRBJ1-2	.	TGCGCCAGCAGCCCCGGGGGTACCTATGGCTACACCTTC	CASSPGGTYGYTF
TRBV4-1	TRBD1	TRBJ1-4	.	TGCGCCAGCAGCCCCGGACAGGGAGGTGAAAAACTGTTTTTT	CASSPGQGGEKLFF
TRBV2	.	TRBJ1-5	.	TGTGCCAGCGGCGGGCAGTATAGCAATCAGCCCCAGCATTTT	CASGGQYSNQPQHF
TRBV9	TRBD1	TRBJ1-1	.	TGTGCCAGCAGCGTCCTGACAGGGTCGAACACTGAAGCTTTCTTT	CASSVLTGSNTEAFF
TRBV7-6	.	TRBJ1-3	.	TGTGCCAGCAGCGGAGAGGACAGTATTCACCCTGGAAACACCATATATTTT	CASSGEDSIHPGNTIYF
TRBV11-2	.	TRBJ2-3	.	TGTGCCAGCAGCTTATGGAGGGCAGATACGCAGTATTTT	CASSLWRADTQYF
TRBV4-2	TRBD1	TRBJ2-2	.	TGTGCCAGCAGCCGTAAACAGGGGCTCGGAGAGGGGGAGCTGTTTTTT	CASSRKQGLGEGELFF
TRBV19	TRBD2	TRBJ2-3	.	TGTGCCAGTAGTAGAGGACTAGCGGAACGCGCAGATACGCAGTATTTT	CASSRGLAERADTQYF
TRBV28	.	TRBJ1-2	once	TGTGCCAGCAGTTTATACGGCAGTCTATATGGCTACACCTTC	CASSLYGSLYGYTF
TRBV6-5	.	TRBJ2-7	.	TGTGCCAGCTCCTACCTCGGGGGTCCAGACTACGAGCAGTACTTC	CASSYLGGPDYEQYF
TRBV9	TRBD1	TRBJ2-7	.	TGTGCCAGCAGCAGAAACCCGGGACAGGGGGCTGGGGAGCAGTACTTC	CASSRNPGQGAGEQYF
TRBV2	.	TRBJ1-5	.	TGTGCCAGCAGTGAAGACGAGGGTAGAAATCAGCCCCAGCATTTT	CASSEDEGRNQPQHF
TRBV14	.	TRBJ1-1	.	TGTGCCAGCAGCCAAGTTTTAACCGGGCTGCGCACTGAAGCTTTCTTT	CASSQVLTGLRTEAFF
TRBV6-5	.	TRBJ1-5	.	TGTGCCAGCAGGGTGTCCCCGGCGAGCAATCAGCCCCAGCATTTT	CASRVSPASNQPQHF
TRBV13	.	TRBJ1-2	.	TGTGCCAGCAGCTCAGGACAGTATGGCTACACCTTC	CASSSGQYGYTF
TRBV5-5	.	TRBJ1-6	.	TGTGCCAGCAACCAAGAGCGGGGCTCTAGTTCACCCCTCCACTTT	CASNQERGSSSPLHF
TRBV6-5	.	TRBJ2-5	.	TGTGCCAGCAGTAGACACGGGGTCCAAGAGACCCAGTACTTC	CASSRHGVQETQYF
TRBV19	TRBD1	TRBJ1-1	.	TGTGCCAGTAGTATAGGGACAGGGGGCATCGCTGAAGCTTTCTTT	CASSIGTGGIAEAFF
TRBV5-1	.	TRBJ2-1	once	TGCGCCAGCAGCTTGGATCCGGACTACAATGAGCAGTTCTTC	CASSLDPDYNEQFF
TRBV6-5	.	TRBJ1-2	.	TGTGCCAGCAGTTACTACAGGGAGGATTATGGCTACACCTTC	CASSYYREDYGYTF
TRBV2	TRBD1	TRBJ1-1	.	TGTGCCAGCAGTAACAGGGGGCTAAGAGAATCTGAAGCTTTCTTT	CASSNRGLRESEAFF
TRBV3-1/TRBV3-2	TRBD2	TRBJ2-3	.	TGTGCCAGCAGCCAAGGGTCAGCGGGAGCCACAGATACGCAGTATTTT	CASSQGSAGATDTQYF
TRBV5-1	.	TRBJ1-2	.	TGCGCCAGCAGCGCGATTGGGAGCCTCGGCTATGGCTACACCTTC	CASSAIGSLGYGYTF
TRBV3-1/TRBV3-2	.	TRBJ1-3	.	TGTGCCAGCAGCCAAGATTCAAGCTCTGGAAACACCATATATTTT	CASSQDSSSGNTIYF
TRBV5-1	TRBD1	TRBJ1-3	once	TGCGCCAGCAGCTTGTCAGGGGGGATCTCTGGAAACACCATATATTTT	CASSLSGGISGNTIYF
TRBV5-4	.	TRBJ2-5	.	TGTGCCAGCAGCTTGGCCGGGGGTGAGGGGAGAACCCAGTACTTC	CASSLAGGEGRTQYF
TRBV27	.	TRBJ1-4	.	TGTGCCAGCAGTCATAGGGCCAGGACGTATGAAAAACTGTTTTTT	CASSHRARTYEKLFF
TRBV4-2	.	TRBJ1-3	.	TGTGCCAGCAGCCCCCTCGCGCTAGGTGGAAACACCATATATTTT	CASSPLALGGNTIYF
TRBV6-2/TRBV6-3	.	TRBJ1-1	.	TGTGCCAGCAGTGGTCCCCCCGAAGCTTTCTTT	CASSGPPEAFF
TRBV19	.	TRBJ1-6	.	TGTGCCAGTAGTATAGCCGGAGGTAATTCACCCCTCCACTTT	CASSIAGGNSPLHF
TRBV2	.	TRBJ1-5	.	TGTGCCAGCACCGAATATAGCAATCAGCCCCAGCATTTT	CASTEYSNQPQHF
TRBV6-5	TRBD1	TRBJ1-2	.	TGTGCCAGCAGACCACAGGGGGACGATGGCTACACCTTC	CASRPQGDDGYTF
TRBV6-5	.	TRBJ2-6	.	TGTGCCAGCGTACCCGCAAGCTCTGGGGCCAACGTCCTGACTTTC	CASVPASSGANVLTF
TRBV15	.	TRBJ1-4	.	TGTGCCACCAGCAGAGGTCAGTGGAATGAAAAACTGTTTTTT	CATSRGQWNEKLFF
TRBV12-3/TRBV12-4	.	TRBJ2-5	.	TGTGCCAGCAGTTTTAGGAGGGGAGAGACCCAGTACTTC	CASSFRRGETQYF
TRBV7-9	TRBD2	TRBJ2-7	.	TGTGCCAGCATCCCTGGACTAGCGGGAGATGCTCGCTCCTACGAGCAGTACTTC	CASIPGLAGDARSYEQYF
TRBV9	.	TRBJ1-1	.	TGTGCCAGCAGCGGACAGCTTGAAGGGACTGAAGCTTTCTTT	CASSGQLEGTEAFF
TRBV3-1/TRBV3-2	.	TRBJ1-4	.	TGTGCCAGCAGCCAAGCCAGTGGTCGTAATGAAAAACTGTTTTTT	CASSQASGRNEKLFF
TRBV5-1	TRBD2	TRBJ2-5	.	TGCGCCAGCAGCTTGGGGGACGGACTAGCGGGAGTTAAGACCCAGTACTTC	CASSLGDGLAGVKTQYF
TRBV27	.	TRBJ1-1	.	TGTGCCAGCAGTCACTCCCGGTCGGATGGAAGGGCTTTCTTT	CASSHSRSDGRAFF
TRBV6-4	TRBD2	TRBJ2-1	.	TGTGCCAGCAGTGACGGGGCGACTAGCGGGAGCGATGAGCAGTTCTTC	CASSDGATSGSDEQFF
TRBV6-1	TRBD1	TRBJ2-7	.	TGTGCCAGCAGTGGGGTGGCCGTGGGACAGGCCTACGAGCAGTACTTC	CASSGVAVGQAYEQYF
TRBV10-3	TRBD1	TRBJ1-4	.	TGTGCCATCAGTGGGGGGACAGGGTTTAATGAAAAACTGTTTTTT	CAISGGTGFNEKLFF
TRBV18	.	TRBJ2-1	.	TGTGCCAGCTCAGGGGACTCTGCTTACAATGAGCAGTTCTTC	CASSGDSAYNEQFF
TRBV24-1	TRBD2	TRBJ2-1	.	TGTGCCATCTCTAGCGGAAGCTCCTACAATGAGCAGTTCTTC	CAISSGSSYNEQFF
TRBV24-1	TRBD2	TRBJ2-7	.	TGTGCCACCCCGACGGGGGGTTACGAGCAGTACTTC	CATPTGGYEQYF
TRBV28	.	TRBJ1-2	.	TGTGCCAGCAACCTCGGGGGAAGGAACTATGGCTACACCTTC	CASNLGGRNYGYTF
TRBV4-1	.	TRBJ2-7	.	TGCGCCAGCAGCCTTTCACCGGCCCACTACGAGCAGTACTTC	CASSLSPAHYEQYF
TRBV6-2/TRBV6-3	.	TRBJ2-6	.	TGTGCCAGCAGTACCGGGAGATTGGCTGGGGCCAACGTCCTGACTTTC	CASSTGRLAGANVLTF
TRBV2	TRBD2	TRBJ2-7	.	TGTGCCAGCACCCGGGGGGGGATCTACGAGCAGTACTTC	CASTRGGIYEQYF
TRBV11-2	TRBD1	TRBJ2-7	.	TGTGCCAGCACTATTACAGGGGGCGGCGAGCAGTACTTC	CASTITGGGEQYF
TRBV5-1	.	TRBJ2-7	.	TGCGCCAGCAGCTTGACCCTTCTCTCACGTAGGACCGAGCAGTACTTC	CASSLTLLSRRTEQYF
TRBV19	.	TRBJ2-7	few	TGTGCCAGTAGTTTGAACCAGGGTTACGAGCAGTACTTC	CASSLNQGYEQYF
TRBV9	.	TRBJ2-7	.	TGTGCCAGCAGCGTAGTCCGGGACGGTGCCCCCTACGAGCAGTACTTC	CASSVVRDGAPYEQYF
TRBV6-6	.	TRBJ1-1	.	TGTGCCAGCAGTTACCGCTCCTCCGGCGGGGTGGCTTTCTTT	CASSYRSSGGVAFF
TRBV19	TRBD2	TRBJ2-3	.	TGTGCCAGTACTGGTAGCGGGACCTTCACAGATACGCAGTATTTT	CASTGSGTFTDTQYF